This T cell receptor beta chain is drawn from a study of HIV-infected patients and healthy controls. After removal of 3 bases from V and 7 bases from J, the junction contained 2 bases not matched to a gene. Germline lookup yields CDR1 MRHNA and CDR2 SNTAGT. The CDR3 contains 14 residues. TCRdb fed the 5' RACE reads into MiXCR, producing one record per CDR3 protein. The sample lists over 15,000 distinct CDR3 sequences; less than 20% were seen once. The source of this sequence is a human donor in good health. Material for sequencing was CD8+ T cells from blood. The chain employs TRBV6-4 and TRBJ2-1, with 11 positions matching TRBD1. CDR3 protein: CASSEGQGGNEQFF. CDR3 DNA sequence: TGTGCCAGCAGTGAGGGACAGGGGGGAAATGAGCAGTTCTTC.